This entry concerns a single TCR beta chain. The target antigen is unknown. TCR beta CDR3 region amplification was performed from RNA transcripts. Researchers ran a first-round RT-PCR on the TCR CDR3 using the HTBI primer set. A single record per CDR3 protein comes from TCRdb applying MiXCR to the multiplex PCR reads. The sample shows more than 35,000 distinct CDR3 sequences, 49% of them seen only once. V was shortened by 0 bases and J by 6 bases, with 18 bases between the two germline ends. Germline V gene lookup returns CDR1 DFQATT and CDR2 SNEGSKA (reference sequence). The CDR3 extends over 15 amino acids. This sample was included in a study of T cells in Graves' hyperthyroidism and ophthalmopathy. Study-level findings and limits: The model identified upcoming ophthalmopathy a median around 7.1 months ahead of onset.

Newly diagnosed patients aged 18 to 65 had hyperthyroidism of under 2 months' duration. Exclusions: uncontrolled infection, other autoimmune disease, pregnancy, lactation. In making diagnoses, clinical symptoms, serum thyroxine and TRAb, thyroid ultrasound and orbital computed tomography were all used. The chain is built from TRBV20-1 and TRBJ2-7; no reliable D call. Sequencing input: peripheral blood or thyroid tissue (not recorded which). The source is a woman in her forties or fifties with Graves' hyperthyroidism. In DNA, the CDR3 is TGCAGTGCTAGAGATTTCCAGCAGGATTACGGCGAGCAGTACTTC. This encodes CSARDFQQDYGEQYF.